The clone carrying this T cell receptor (beta chain) was observed at least ten times. Time point in this sample: patch test 1, 2 weeks after DPC sensitization. As to treatment: therapeutic diphenylcyclopropenone sensitization with weekly scalp DPC. Donation of samples came from alopecia patients who were 18 to 70 years old and suitable for DPC. CDR1 is SGHVS and CDR2 is FQNEAQ in the germline V gene. CDR3 length equals 16 residues. The V and J ends lost 4 bases and 8 bases, in that order; junction bases with no gene match: 12. In TCRdb, the RACE reads were re-called with MiXCR into one record per CDR3 protein. The sample yields tens of thousands of distinct CDR3 sequences, approximately 9.8% seen once. The data derive from a study of human T cells and chemical hapten exposure. Study at large: Subjects had 2% DPC placed on around 2 cm by around 2 cm of upper inner arm skin for sensitization. Throughout a study of roughly 24 weeks, patients underwent weekly scalp administration of diphenylcyclopropenone doses. Patch tests delivered 0.01% DPC to the upper back and were evaluated at 6 days.

This TCR was recovered from a woman aged 40 to 50 with alopecia areata. Some clones in this sample may be carry-over from other donors' samples. This sequence joins TRBV7-8 and TRBJ1-4, with 8 bases lining up with TRBD1. This specimen was whole blood, taken in connection with sensitization to the hapten diphenylcyclopropenone (DPC). The CDR3 DNA reads as TGTGCCAGCAGCTCAAGCGCCAAACAGGGGGGAGAAAAACTGTTTTTT. It is translated as CASSSSAKQGGEKLFF.